This TCR beta chain was recorded in a study of control samples from healthy donors and cancer patients (dated by TCRdb to about 2020). The germline V gene yields KGHDR for CDR1 and SFDVKD for CDR2. Ends trimmed: V by 12 bases, J by 0 bases; bases unmatched to a gene: 5. The CDR3 contains 13 residues, cysteine and phenylalanine counted. Only CDR3 DNA remains: 39 bases, in frame from the first base. Points on this clone: No antigen is known for it. Base qualities were left out, and no much larger clone turns up one base away.

The receptor library was made with the immunoSEQ multiplex PCR assay. Drawn from immuneACCESS, this table holds only the in-frame rearrangements with V and J called that TCRdb kept. Clones are partly lost; checked studies trace under half to an unresolved V gene and leave the rest unexplained. The sample profile shows roughly 170,000 clones; 80% to 90% of them were found once. About 5.3% of the sample lies in the top ten. The sequence was collected from a woman in her 30s in good health. Here the chain combines TRBV24-1 and TRBJ2-7; 9 bases in the middle match TRBD1. The sequencing sample was made of blood. CDR3 protein: CAPWTGVSYEQYF. The sequence in DNA is TGTGCCCCATGGACAGGGGTCTCCTACGAGCAGTACTTC.